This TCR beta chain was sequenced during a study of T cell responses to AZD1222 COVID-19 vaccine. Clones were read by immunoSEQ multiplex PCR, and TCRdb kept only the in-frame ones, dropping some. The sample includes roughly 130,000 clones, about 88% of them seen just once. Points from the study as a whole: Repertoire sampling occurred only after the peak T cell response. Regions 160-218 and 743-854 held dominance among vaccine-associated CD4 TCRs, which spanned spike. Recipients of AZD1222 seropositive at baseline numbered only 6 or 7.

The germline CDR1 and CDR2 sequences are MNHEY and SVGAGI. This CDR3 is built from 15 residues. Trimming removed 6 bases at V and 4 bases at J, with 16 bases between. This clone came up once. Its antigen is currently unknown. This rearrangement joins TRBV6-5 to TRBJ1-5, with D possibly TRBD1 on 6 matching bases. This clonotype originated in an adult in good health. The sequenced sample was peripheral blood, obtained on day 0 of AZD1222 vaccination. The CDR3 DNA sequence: TGTGCCAGCAGGCCGAACGGGACACGGAATCAGCCCCAGCATTTT. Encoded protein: CASRPNGTRNQPQHF.